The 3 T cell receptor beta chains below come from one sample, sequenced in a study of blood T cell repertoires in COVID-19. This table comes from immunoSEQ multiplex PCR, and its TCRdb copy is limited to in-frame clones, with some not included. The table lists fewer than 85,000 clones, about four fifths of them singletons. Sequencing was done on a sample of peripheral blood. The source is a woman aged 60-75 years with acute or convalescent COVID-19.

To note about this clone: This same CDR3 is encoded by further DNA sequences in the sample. The CDR3 loop reads CASSLAGDSYEQYF. CDR3 in DNA: TGCGCCAGCAGCTTGGCGGGGGACTCCTACGAGCAGTACTTC. J is TRBJ2-7 and V is TRBV5-1; possibly TRBD2 for D (6 bases). Trimming shortened V by 0 bases and J by 0 bases, and 7 bases separated the two germline ends. This CDR3 has 14 residues. The germline gives CDR1 SGHRS, CDR2 YFSETQ.

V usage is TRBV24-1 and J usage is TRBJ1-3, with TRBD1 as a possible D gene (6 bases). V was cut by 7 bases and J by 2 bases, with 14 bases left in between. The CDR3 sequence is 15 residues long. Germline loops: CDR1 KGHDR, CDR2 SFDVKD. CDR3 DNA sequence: TGTGCCACCAGAGAACAGGGTATGACTGGAAACACCATATATTTT. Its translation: CATREQGMTGNTIYF.

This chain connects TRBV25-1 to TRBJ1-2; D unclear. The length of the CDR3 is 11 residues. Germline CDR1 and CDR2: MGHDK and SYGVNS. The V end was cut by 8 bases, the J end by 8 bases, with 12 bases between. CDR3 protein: CASHDGGGYTF. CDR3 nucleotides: TGTGCCAGCCATGACGGCGGCGGCTACACCTTC.